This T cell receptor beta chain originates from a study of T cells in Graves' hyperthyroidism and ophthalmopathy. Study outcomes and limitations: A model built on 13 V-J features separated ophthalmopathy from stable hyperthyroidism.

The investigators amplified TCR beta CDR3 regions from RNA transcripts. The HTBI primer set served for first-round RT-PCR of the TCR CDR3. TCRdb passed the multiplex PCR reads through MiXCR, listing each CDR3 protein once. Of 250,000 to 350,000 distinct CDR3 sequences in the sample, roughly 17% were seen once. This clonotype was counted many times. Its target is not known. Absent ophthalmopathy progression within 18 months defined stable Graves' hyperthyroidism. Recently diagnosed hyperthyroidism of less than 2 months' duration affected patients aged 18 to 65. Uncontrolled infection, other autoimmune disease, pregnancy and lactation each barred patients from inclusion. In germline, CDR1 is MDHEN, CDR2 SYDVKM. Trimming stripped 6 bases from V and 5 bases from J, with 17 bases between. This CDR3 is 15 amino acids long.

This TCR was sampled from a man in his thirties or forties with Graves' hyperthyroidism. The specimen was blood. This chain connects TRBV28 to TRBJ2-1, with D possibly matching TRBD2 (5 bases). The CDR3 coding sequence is TGTGCCAGCAGCTCCCCCGGGCTAGCCGACAATGAGCAGTTCTTC. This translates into CASSSPGLADNEQFF.